This is a list of T cell receptor beta chains from one sample in a study of blood T cell repertoires in COVID-19. Clones were read by immunoSEQ multiplex PCR, and TCRdb kept only the in-frame ones, dropping some. This table holds around 200,000 clones, nearly 90% found once. The material sequenced was peripheral blood. All receptors derive from a man aged 50 to 60 with acute or convalescent COVID-19. Each CDR3 is given with its conserved first and last residue. The order of the fields is V gene, J gene, D gene, clone size, CDR3 DNA, CDR3 protein. D genes are given only for firm matches. Clone size appears in some rows only: once, few, many, or a class for an expanded clone.

>TRBV18|TRBJ2-3|TRBD2|-
TGTGCCAGCTCCCCCCGGGAGGGAGATACGCAGTATTTT
CASSPREGDTQYF
>TRBV4-1|TRBJ2-3|-|-
TGCGCCAGCAGCCAAGATGGTAGAGATACGCAGTATTTT
CASSQDGRDTQYF
>TRBV6-6|TRBJ2-7|TRBD1|-
TGTGCCAGCAGTACAGCCGGGACAGGGCCCGGCGAGCAGTACTTC
CASSTAGTGPGEQYF
>TRBV29-1|TRBJ1-1|-|-
TGCAGCGTTGAACCTTCGTTTGGCAGGGCGAACACTGAAGCTTTCTTT
CSVEPSFGRANTEAFF
>TRBV5-1|TRBJ2-1|-|-
TGCGCCAGCAGAAGAGGGAATGAGCAGTTCTTC
CASRRGNEQFF
>TRBV4-2|TRBJ1-1|-|-
TGTGCCAGCAGCCAAGTTTCCATGAACACTGAAGCTTTCTTT
CASSQVSMNTEAFF
>TRBV5-1|TRBJ2-7|TRBD1|-
TGCGCCAGCAGCCAGCGACAGGGGGCCTCCTACGAGCAGTACTTC
CASSQRQGASYEQYF
>TRBV7-8|TRBJ1-3|TRBD1|few
TGTGCCAGCAGCACCGACAGGGATGGAAACACCATATATTTT
CASSTDRDGNTIYF
>TRBV6-6|TRBJ2-6|TRBD1|-
TGTGCCAGCAGGGCACAAGACAGGGATCAGGTCCTGACTTTC
CASRAQDRDQVLTF
>TRBV5-1|TRBJ2-1|TRBD1|-
TGCGCCAGCAGCTCCGGGACAGCCACCTACAATGAGCAGTTCTTC
CASSSGTATYNEQFF
>TRBV6-5|TRBJ1-2|TRBD1|-
TGTGCCAGCGGAGGGACGGACAGGGATGGCTACACCTTC
CASGGTDRDGYTF
>TRBV27|TRBJ1-5|-|-
TGTGCCAGCAGTGTTCTCAATCAGCCCCAGCATTTT
CASSVLNQPQHF
>TRBV5-1|TRBJ2-2|-|once
TGCGCCAGCAGCCCCACAACAGGGATATCCGGGGAGCTGTTTTTT
CASSPTTGISGELFF
>TRBV28|TRBJ1-2|-|once
TGTGCCAGCAGTTTAGATGTCAGATTATACTATGGCTACACCTTC
CASSLDVRLYYGYTF
>TRBV5-4|TRBJ2-6|TRBD1|-
TGTGCCAGCAGGGACAGGGCTGGGGCCAACGTCCTGACTTTC
CASRDRAGANVLTF
>TRBV10-3|TRBJ1-6|-|-
TGTGCCATCAGTGCTGACAGGCAAAGCTCCTATAATTCACCCCTCCACTTT
CAISADRQSSYNSPLHF
>TRBV7-2|TRBJ2-2|-|-
TGTGCCAGCAGCTTAGACGGTTGGGGAGTGAACACCGGGGAGCTGTTTTTT
CASSLDGWGVNTGELFF
>TRBV4-2|TRBJ1-1|-|-
TGTGCCAGCAGCCAAGGCATTGGGCAATATGCTTTCTTT
CASSQGIGQYAFF
>TRBV10-3|TRBJ2-7|-|-
TGTGCCATCAGTTTTAGGACCTCGGCCCCCAACAGGGAAAGCTACGAGCAGTACTTC
CAISFRTSAPNRESYEQYF
>TRBV29-1|TRBJ1-1|-|-
TGCAGCGTGGAAGCGGACAAGAACACTGAAGCTTTCTTT
CSVEADKNTEAFF
>TRBV9|TRBJ2-2|-|-
TGTGCCAGCAGCGTAGAGTCCAGGAACACCGGGGAGCTGTTTTTT
CASSVESRNTGELFF
>TRBV9|TRBJ2-7|TRBD2|-
TGTGCCAGCAGCGTATCCGGGACTAGCGGCACCTACGAGCAGTACTTC
CASSVSGTSGTYEQYF
>TRBV19|TRBJ2-1|TRBD2|once
TGTGCCAGTAGTATAGCGAGCGGGAGTCAGCAGTTCTTC
CASSIASGSQQFF
>TRBV6-5|TRBJ2-7|TRBD1|-
TGTGCCAGCAGTTGGGACAGGGTCGGCGAGCAGTACTTC
CASSWDRVGEQYF
>TRBV27|TRBJ2-2|-|once
TGTGCCAGCAGCCGAGGGGGGGCCGGGGAGCTGTTTTTT
CASSRGGAGELFF
>TRBV27|TRBJ1-5|-|-
TGTGCCAGCAGTTTGAACTCCTTTAGCAATCAGCCCCAGCATTTT
CASSLNSFSNQPQHF
>TRBV5-1|TRBJ2-5|TRBD1|-
TGCGCCAGCAGCTGGGGGACAGGGGACCGGGCCCAGTACTTC
CASSWGTGDRAQYF